The entry below describes one TCR beta chain. The sample comes from a study of shared T cell receptors in the human thymus. The protocol was immunoSEQ multiplex PCR, while the TCRdb copy is restricted to in-frame clones and leaves out a portion. Of around 730,000 clones in the sample, approximately 83% were seen once. V shed 3 bases, J shed 4 bases, and the junction held 5 bases outside the gene matches. CDR1 and CDR2 from the germline V gene are SGHRS and YFSETQ. This CDR3 has 15 residues. This same sample was also taken into another study, of human thymus T cells. This second study notes: Donors were healthy Finnish babies undergoing corrective operations for congenital heart defects. Surgeons resected thymus tissue during corrective heart surgery. Across thymic and blood repertoires, the usage of V and J genes appeared to be biased. Related studies found that unrelated individuals share highly overlapping thymic repertoires.

The specimen was thymocytes. The sequence was collected from a girl under three years old with a congenital heart defect. The V and J genes are TRBV5-1 and TRBJ2-1; 9 bases agree with TRBD1. CDR3 sequence: CASSSSGTGYNEQFF. As DNA, the CDR3 is TGCGCCAGCAGCTCCTCCGGGACAGGGTACAATGAGCAGTTCTTC. The full variable domain, completed using reference TRBV5-1 and TRBJ2-1, is KAGVTQTPRYLIKTRGQQVTLSCSPISGHRSVSWYQQTPGQGLQFLFEYFSETQRNKGNFPGRFSGRQFSNSRSEMNVSTLELGDSALYLCASSSSGTGYNEQFFGPGTRLTVL.